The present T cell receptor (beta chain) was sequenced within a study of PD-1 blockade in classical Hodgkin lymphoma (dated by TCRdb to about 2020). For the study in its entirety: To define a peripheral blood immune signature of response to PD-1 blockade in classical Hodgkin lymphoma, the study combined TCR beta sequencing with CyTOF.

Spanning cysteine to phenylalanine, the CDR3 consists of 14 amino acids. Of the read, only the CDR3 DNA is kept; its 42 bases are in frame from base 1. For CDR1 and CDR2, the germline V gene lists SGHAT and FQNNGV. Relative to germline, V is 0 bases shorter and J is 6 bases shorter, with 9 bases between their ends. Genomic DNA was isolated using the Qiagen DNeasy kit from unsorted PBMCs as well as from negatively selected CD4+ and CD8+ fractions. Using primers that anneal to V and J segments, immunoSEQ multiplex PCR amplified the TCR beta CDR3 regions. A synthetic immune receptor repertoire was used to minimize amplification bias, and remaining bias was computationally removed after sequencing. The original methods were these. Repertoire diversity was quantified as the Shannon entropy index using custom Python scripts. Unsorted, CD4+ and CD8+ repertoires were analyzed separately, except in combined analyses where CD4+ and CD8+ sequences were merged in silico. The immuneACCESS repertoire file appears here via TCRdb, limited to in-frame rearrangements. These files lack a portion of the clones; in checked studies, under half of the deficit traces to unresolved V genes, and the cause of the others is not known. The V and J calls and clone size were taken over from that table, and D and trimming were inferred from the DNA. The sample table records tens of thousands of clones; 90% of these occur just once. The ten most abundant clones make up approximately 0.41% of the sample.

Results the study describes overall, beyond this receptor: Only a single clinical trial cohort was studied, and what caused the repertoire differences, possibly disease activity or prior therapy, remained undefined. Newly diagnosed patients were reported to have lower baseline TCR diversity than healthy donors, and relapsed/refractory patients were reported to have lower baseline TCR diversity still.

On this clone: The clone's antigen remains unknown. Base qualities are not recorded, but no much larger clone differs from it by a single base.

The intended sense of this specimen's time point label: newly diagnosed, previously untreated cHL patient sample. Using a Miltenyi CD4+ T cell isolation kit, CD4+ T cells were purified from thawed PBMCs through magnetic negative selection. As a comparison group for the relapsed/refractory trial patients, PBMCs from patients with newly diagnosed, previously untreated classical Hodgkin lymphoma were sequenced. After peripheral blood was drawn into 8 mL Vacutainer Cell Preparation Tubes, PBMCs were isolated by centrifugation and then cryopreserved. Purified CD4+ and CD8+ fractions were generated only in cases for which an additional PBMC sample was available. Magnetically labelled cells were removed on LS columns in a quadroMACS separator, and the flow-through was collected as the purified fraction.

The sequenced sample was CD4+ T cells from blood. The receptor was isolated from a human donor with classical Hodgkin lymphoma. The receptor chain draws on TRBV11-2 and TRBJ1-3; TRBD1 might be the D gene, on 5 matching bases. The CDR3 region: CASSLDNRLNTIYF. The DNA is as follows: TGTGCCAGCAGCTTAGATAACAGGCTAAACACCATATATTTT.